What follows are 4 T cell receptor beta chains derived from one specimen sequenced in a study of T cell changes during pregnancy in multiple sclerosis. The data were produced by immunoSEQ multiplex PCR, yet TCRdb's version contains in-frame clones alone and is incomplete. The sample contains about 41,000 clones, 94% of which appear only once. Sequences were derived from CD8+ T cells from peripheral blood mononuclear cells, sampled in the third trimester of pregnancy. The receptors were gathered from a female donor with multiple sclerosis, enrolled in a pregnancy study.

This chain joins TRBV9 and TRBJ2-1, with 8 bases that match TRBD1. Germline values: CDR1 SGDLS, CDR2 YYNGEE. There are 14 residues in the CDR3. Germline trimming cut 4 bases from V and 4 bases from J; bases unmatched to any gene: 4. The CDR3 protein is CASSPRDRYNEQFF. CDR3 DNA sequence: TGTGCCAGCAGCCCCCGGGACAGGTACAATGAGCAGTTCTTC. The complete variable domain, with remaining parts taken from reference TRBV9 and TRBJ2-1, reads DSGVTQTPKHLITATGQRVTLRCSPRSGDLSVYWYQQSLDQGLQFLIQYYNGEERAKGNILERFSAQQFPDLHSELNLSSLELGDSALYFCASSPRDRYNEQFFGPGTRLTVL.

The V gene is TRBV10-3, the J gene TRBJ2-1, with 8 bases aligning to TRBD2. CDR1 ENHRY and CDR2 SYGVKD come from the germline V gene. Trimming took 8 bases from V and 2 from J; bases not matched to a gene: 5. The CDR3 loop spans 14 amino acids. The CDR3: CAIGPGGAYNEQFF. CDR3 nucleotides: TGTGCCATCGGGCCCGGGGGGGCCTACAATGAGCAGTTCTTC.

V is TRBV28 and J is TRBJ1-2; TRBD1 agrees at 10 bases. CDR1 is MDHEN and CDR2 is SYDVKM in the germline V gene. This CDR3 contains 13 residues. V was pared by 6 bases and J by 9 bases, with 7 bases of the junction left unmatched. CDR3 sequence reads: CASSPRQGASYTF. CDR3 in DNA: TGTGCCAGCAGCCCCCGACAGGGGGCTAGCTACACCTTC.

The rearrangement joins TRBV4-3 to TRBJ2-4, with TRBD1 as a possible D gene (6 bases). Per germline, CDR1 LGHNA and CDR2 YSLEER. Between the trimmed V and J ends, which lost 3 bases and 3 bases, there was a span of 9 bases. The CDR3 is 14 amino acids. CDR3 nucleotides: TGCGCCAGCAGCCAGGAAGGGGGCAAAAACATTCAGTACTTC. Translated: CASSQEGGKNIQYF.